The following is a T cell receptor (beta chain) sequence with its context. This sample is drawn from a study of blood T cell repertoires in COVID-19. Study-wide background: The study drew acute and convalescent COVID-19 samples from the United States, Italy and Spain. From T cells, B-cell-depleted T cells, or PBMCs came the material, which was cDNA or gDNA.

In the original processing: Estimation of nucleated cell counts was performed using reference gene primer amplification. The data were produced by immunoSEQ multiplex PCR, yet TCRdb's version contains in-frame clones alone and is incomplete. Clone size and V and J calls were adopted from that table, with D and trimming inferred from the DNA. Among roughly 200,000 clones listed, 88% were seen once. The germline V gene has CDR1 SGDLS and CDR2 YYNGEE. The V end was cut by 3 bases, the J end by 1 base, with 8 bases between. The CDR3 runs 14 residues. This TCR derives from a man in his forties with active or convalescent COVID-19. This sequence joins TRBV9 and TRBJ1-5; tentative D call: TRBD1 (6 bases). Sequencing input: peripheral blood. The CDR3 reads CASSDQGSNQPQHF. DNA of the CDR3: TGTGCCAGCAGCGATCAGGGGAGCAATCAGCCCCAGCATTTT.